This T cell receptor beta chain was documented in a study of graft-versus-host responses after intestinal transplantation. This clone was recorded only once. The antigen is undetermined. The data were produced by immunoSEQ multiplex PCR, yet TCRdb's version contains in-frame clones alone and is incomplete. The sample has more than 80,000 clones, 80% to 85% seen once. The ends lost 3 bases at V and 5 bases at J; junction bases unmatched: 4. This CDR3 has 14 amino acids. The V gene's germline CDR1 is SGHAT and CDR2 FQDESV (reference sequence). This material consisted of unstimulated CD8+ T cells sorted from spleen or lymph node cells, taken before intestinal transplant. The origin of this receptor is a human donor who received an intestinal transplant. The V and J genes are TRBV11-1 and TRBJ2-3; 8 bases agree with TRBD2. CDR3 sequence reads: CASSFSGGIDTQYF. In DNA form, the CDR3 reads TGTGCCAGCAGCTTTTCGGGGGGGATAGATACGCAGTATTTT.